The 18 T cell receptor beta chains below come from one sample, sequenced in a study of blood T cell repertoires in COVID-19. Clones were sequenced by immunoSEQ multiplex PCR, and TCRdb holds only the in-frame ones, with some missing. The table shows approximately 280,000 clones, with 70% to 90% occurring only once. The sequenced material came from peripheral blood. Receptor source: a man in his fifties or sixties with active or convalescent COVID-19.

The chain joins TRBV19 to TRBJ2-1; D possibly corresponds to TRBD2 (6 bases). Trimming removed 6 bases at V and 5 bases at J, with 14 bases between. This CDR3 has 14 residues. CDR1 and CDR2 from the germline V gene are LNHDA and SQIVND (reference sequence). CDR3 region: CASSPTGVNNEQFF. CDR3 coding DNA: TGTGCCAGTAGCCCGACGGGAGTAAACAATGAGCAGTTCTTC.

This clone appeared a single time. V gene TRBV7-2 combines with J gene TRBJ1-2, with TRBD1 as a possible D gene (6 bases). The germline V gene has CDR1 SGHTA and CDR2 FQGNSA. The CDR3 sequence is 13 residues long. The V gene lost 4 bases and the J gene lost 3 bases, with 9 bases spanning the gap. CDR3 nucleotide sequence: TGTGCCAGCAGCTCATGGACAGACTATGGCTACACCTTC. As protein: CASSSWTDYGYTF.

The rearrangement links TRBV19 to TRBJ2-2, with 9 bases fitting TRBD2. J was trimmed by 3 bases and V by 5 bases; bases with no gene match: 4. This CDR3 is 15 amino acids long. Germline values: CDR1 LNHDA, CDR2 SQIVND (reference sequence). CDR3 sequence: CASSPRLADTGELFF. CDR3 nucleotides: TGTGCCAGTAGTCCTCGACTAGCGGACACCGGGGAGCTGTTTTTT.

This chain links TRBV29-1 with TRBJ1-1; TRBD1 agrees at 7 bases. V gave up 4 bases and J gave up 0 bases; unmatched junction bases: 11. The germline gives CDR1 SQVTM, CDR2 ANQGSEA. This CDR3 contains 16 residues. DNA for the CDR3: TGCAGCGTTGCTCCCTGGGACAGCCCGATGAACACTGAAGCTTTCTTT. Its protein is CSVAPWDSPMNTEAFF.

The genes are TRBV4-1 and TRBJ1-5; a possible D gene is TRBD1 (5 bases). V dropped 0 bases and J dropped 2 bases, with 11 bases sitting between them. The CDR3 length is 16 residues. Germline lookup yields CDR1 MGHRA and CDR2 YSYEKL. The CDR3 nucleotides are TGCGCCAGCAGCCAAGAGGCGGGGGGAGGCAATCAGCCCCAGCATTTT. As protein: CASSQEAGGGNQPQHF.

This chain joins TRBV25-1 and TRBJ1-4; 10 nucleotides line up with TRBD1. Losses at the gene ends were 5 bases for V and 8 bases for J; bases not matched to a gene: 11. The CDR3 has 16 amino acids. Germline-derived CDR1 and CDR2 are MGHDK and SYGVNS. The CDR3, as DNA: TGTGCCAGCAGTAACGCCCCGGGACAGGGGTTGGAAAAACTGTTTTTT. Amino acids: CASSNAPGQGLEKLFF.

The rearrangement uses TRBV2 and TRBJ2-2; 14 positions match TRBD2. Germline lookup yields CDR1 SNHLY and CDR2 FYNNEI. The CDR3 sequence is 15 residues long. The V segment lost 6 bases and the J segment 7 bases; nucleotides outside the gene matches: 4. The CDR3 nucleotides are TGTGCCAGCAGAGGGACTAGCGGGAGAATCGGGGAGCTGTTTTTT. Residues: CASRGTSGRIGELFF. Using reference TRBV2 and TRBJ2-2 for the parts outside the CDR3, the full variable domain is EPEVTQTPSHQVTQMGQEVILRCVPISNHLYFYWYRQILGQKVEFLVSFYNNEISEKSEIFDDQFSVERPDGSNFTLKIRSTKLEDSAMYFCASRGTSGRIGELFFGEGSRLTVL.

The V call is TRBV4-1, the J call TRBJ2-7; D gene uncertain. V shed 0 bases and J shed 0 bases, with 18 bases lying between them. The CDR3 consists of 18 residues. Looked up from germline, CDR1 is MGHRA and CDR2 is YSYEKL. CDR3 coding DNA: TGCGCCAGCAGCCAAGAACCACCGAGAGTGTCTAGCTCCTACGAGCAGTACTTC. It yields the protein CASSQEPPRVSSSYEQYF.

The genes are TRBV12-1 and TRBJ1-2; the table names TRBD1, a call not compared with the DNA. TRBV12-1 is reported as a pseudogene. The CDR3 is 16 amino acids. The CDR3 nucleotides read TGTGCCAGCAGCTTAGCTGGACAGAAAGACCCTTATGGCTACACCTTC. This sequence encodes CASSLAGQKDPYGYTF.

This clone was seen a few times. The chain is built from TRBV12-5 and TRBJ1-1, with D unclear. CDR3 length: 13 residues. V was trimmed by 7 bases and J by 5 bases, leaving 14 bases between them. The germline CDR1 and CDR2 sequences are LGHNT and FRNRAP. CDR3 nucleotide sequence: TGTGCTAGTGCCGCACCCATCAGGACTGAAGCTTTCTTT. It translates to CASAAPIRTEAFF.

The chain links TRBV5-1 to TRBJ1-2; D gene ambiguous. The germline gives CDR1 SGHRS, CDR2 YFSETQ. This CDR3 spans 14 amino acids. The V gene lost 1 base and the J gene lost 3 bases, with 10 bases spanning the gap. CDR3 amino acids: CASSLSFRDYGYTF. CDR3 nucleotides: TGCGCCAGCAGCTTGAGTTTCCGCGACTATGGCTACACCTTC.

The chain joins TRBV5-6 to TRBJ2-1; D is undetermined. V gave up 2 bases and J gave up 5 bases, with 2 bases separating them. The CDR3 covers 11 residues. Germline loops: CDR1 SGHDT, CDR2 YYEEEE. The CDR3: CASSFDNEQFF. CDR3 in DNA: TGTGCCAGCAGCTTCGACAATGAGCAGTTCTTC. Full variable domain (rest looked up from reference TRBV5-6 and TRBJ2-1): DAGVTQSPTHLIKTRGQQVTLRCSPKSGHDTVSWYQQALGQGPQFIFQYYEEEERQRGNFPDRFSGHQFPNYSSELNVNALLLGDSALYLCASSFDNEQFFGPGTRLTVL.

This clone was seen a few times. Other DNA sequences in the same sample also yield this CDR3. The CDR3 DNA sequence: TGTGCCAGCAGTTACCGGGGACAGGGGGTCTACAATGAGCAGTTCTTC. Amino acid sequence: CASSYRGQGVYNEQFF. This chain links TRBV6-6 with TRBJ2-1; 11 bases are shared with TRBD1. The CDR3 spans 16 residues. V trimming: 2 bases; J trimming: 3 bases; junction bases outside the gene matches: 3. The V gene's germline CDR1 is MNHNY and CDR2 SVGAGI (reference sequence).

The DNA of the CDR3 is TGTGCCAGCAGCGGTGCCTCGGGAGTCCCAGATACGCAGTATTTT. This codes for CASSGASGVPDTQYF. The rearrangement links TRBV3-1 (or the pseudogene TRBV3-2) to TRBJ2-3; possible D gene TRBD2, 6 bases. CDR1 and CDR2 (germline): LGHDT, YNNKEL (reference sequence). Trimming left V 5 bases short and J 4 bases short, with 16 bases between. The CDR3 runs 15 residues.

The chain links TRBV4-2 to TRBJ2-3; no reliable D call. The length of the CDR3 is 13 residues. The germline gives CDR1 LGHNA, CDR2 YNFKEQ. The V and J ends lost 0 bases and 6 bases respectively, with 7 bases between them. The CDR3 here is CASSQEFPDTQYF. The CDR3 DNA sequence: TGTGCCAGCAGCCAAGAATTCCCGGATACGCAGTATTTT.

In the case of this clone: Compared with germline, one end of the junction differs, possibly owing to a read error. The genes are TRBV19 and TRBJ2-1; TRBD1 matches at 8 bases. There are 13 residues in the CDR3. Germline V gene sequence: CDR1 LNHDA, CDR2 SQIVND (reference sequence). This CDR3 is CASSIYRGNEQFF. The CDR3 DNA sequence: TGTGCCAGCAGTATCTACAGGGGGAATGAGCAGTTCTTC.

The rearrangement joins TRBV19 to TRBJ2-1; 8 positions match TRBD1. CDR1 and CDR2 from the germline V gene are LNHDA and SQIVND (reference sequence). This CDR3 has 15 residues. V lost 4 bases and J lost 0; bases outside the gene matches: 2. This CDR3 reads CASSTGQGSYNEQFF. DNA of the CDR3: TGTGCCAGTAGTACCGGACAGGGCTCCTACAATGAGCAGTTCTTC.

The V and J genes are TRBV9 and TRBJ2-3; D is perhaps TRBD2 (6 bases). This CDR3 spans 16 amino acids. Trimming pared 3 bases from V and 1 base from J, leaving 15 bases between. Per germline, CDR1 SGDLS and CDR2 YYNGEE. CDR3 nucleotide sequence: TGTGCCAGCAGCGGGGCCGGGGGAGTGCGCACAGATACGCAGTATTTT. It translates to CASSGAGGVRTDTQYF.